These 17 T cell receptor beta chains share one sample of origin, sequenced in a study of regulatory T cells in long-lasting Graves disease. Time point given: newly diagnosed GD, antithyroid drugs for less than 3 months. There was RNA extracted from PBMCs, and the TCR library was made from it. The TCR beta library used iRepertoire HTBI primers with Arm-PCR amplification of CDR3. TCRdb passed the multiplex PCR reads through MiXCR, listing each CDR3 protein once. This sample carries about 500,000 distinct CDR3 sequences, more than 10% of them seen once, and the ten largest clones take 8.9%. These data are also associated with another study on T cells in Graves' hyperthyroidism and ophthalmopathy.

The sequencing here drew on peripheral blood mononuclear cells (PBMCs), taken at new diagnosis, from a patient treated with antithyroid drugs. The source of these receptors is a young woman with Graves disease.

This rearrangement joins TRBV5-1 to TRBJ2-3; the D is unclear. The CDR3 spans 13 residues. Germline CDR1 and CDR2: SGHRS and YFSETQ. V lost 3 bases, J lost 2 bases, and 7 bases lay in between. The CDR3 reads CASSSTVTDTQYF. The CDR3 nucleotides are TGCGCCAGCAGCTCCACGGTCACAGATACGCAGTATTTT.

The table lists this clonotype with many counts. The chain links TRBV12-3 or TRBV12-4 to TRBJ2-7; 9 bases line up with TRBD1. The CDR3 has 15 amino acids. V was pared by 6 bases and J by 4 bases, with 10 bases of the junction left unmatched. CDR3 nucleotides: TGTGCCAGCAGCTCCGGGACAGGGTTTGGGTACGAGCAGTACTTC. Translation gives CASSSGTGFGYEQYF.

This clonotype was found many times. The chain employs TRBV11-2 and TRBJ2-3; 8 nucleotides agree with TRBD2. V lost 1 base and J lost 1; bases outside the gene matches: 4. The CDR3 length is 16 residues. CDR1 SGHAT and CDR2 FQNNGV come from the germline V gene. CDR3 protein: CASSLGSSGRTDTQYF. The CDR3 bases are TGTGCCAGCAGCTTAGGCTCTAGCGGGCGCACAGATACGCAGTATTTT.

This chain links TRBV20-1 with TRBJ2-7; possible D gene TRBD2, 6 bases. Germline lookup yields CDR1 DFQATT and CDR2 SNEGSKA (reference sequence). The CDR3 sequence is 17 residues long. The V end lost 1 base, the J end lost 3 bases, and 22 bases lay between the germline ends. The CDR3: CSARGGAPRVPDYEQYF. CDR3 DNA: TGCAGTGCTAGAGGCGGGGCCCCGCGAGTCCCCGACTACGAGCAGTACTTC.

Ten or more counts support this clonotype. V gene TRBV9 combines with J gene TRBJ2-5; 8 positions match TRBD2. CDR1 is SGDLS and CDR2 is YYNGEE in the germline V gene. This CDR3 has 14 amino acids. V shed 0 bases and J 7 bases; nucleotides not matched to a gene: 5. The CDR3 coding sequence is TGTGCCAGCAGCGTAGAGGCGGGAGGCCCGACCCAGTACTTC. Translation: CASSVEAGGPTQYF.

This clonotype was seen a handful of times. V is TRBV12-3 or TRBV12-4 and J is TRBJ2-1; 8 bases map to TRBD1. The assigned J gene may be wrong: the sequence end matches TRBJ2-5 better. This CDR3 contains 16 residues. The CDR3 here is CASSSPPNRGVETQYF. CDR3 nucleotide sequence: TGTGCCAGCAGTTCTCCCCCCAACAGGGGGGTAGAGACCCAGTACTTC.

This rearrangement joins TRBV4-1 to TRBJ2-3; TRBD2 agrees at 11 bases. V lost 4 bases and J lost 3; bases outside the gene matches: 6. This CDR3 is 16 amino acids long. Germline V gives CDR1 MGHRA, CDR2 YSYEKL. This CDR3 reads CASSPWPSGRTDTQYF. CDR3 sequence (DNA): TGCGCCAGCAGCCCCTGGCCTAGCGGGAGGACAGATACGCAGTATTTT.

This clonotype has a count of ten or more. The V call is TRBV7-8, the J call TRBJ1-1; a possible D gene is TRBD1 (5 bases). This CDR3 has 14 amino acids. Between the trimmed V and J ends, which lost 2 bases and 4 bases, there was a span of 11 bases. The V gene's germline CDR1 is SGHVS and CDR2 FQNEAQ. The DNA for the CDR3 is TGTGCCAGCAGCTTACAAGGGGTGGCCACTGAAGCTTTCTTT. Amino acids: CASSLQGVATEAFF.

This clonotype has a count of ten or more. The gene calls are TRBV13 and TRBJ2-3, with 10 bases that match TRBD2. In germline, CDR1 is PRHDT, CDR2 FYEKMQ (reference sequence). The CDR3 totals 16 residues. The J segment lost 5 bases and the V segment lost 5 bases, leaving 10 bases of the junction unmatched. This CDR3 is CASSRTSGSRRDTQYF. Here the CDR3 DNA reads TGTGCCAGCAGCAGGACTAGCGGATCCCGCAGAGATACGCAGTATTTT.

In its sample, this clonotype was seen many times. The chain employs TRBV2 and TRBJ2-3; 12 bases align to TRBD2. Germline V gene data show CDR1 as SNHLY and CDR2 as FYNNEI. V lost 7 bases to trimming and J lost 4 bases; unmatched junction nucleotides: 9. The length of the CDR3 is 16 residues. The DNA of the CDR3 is TGTGCCAGCAATGATCCGACTAGCGGGAGTCCAGATACGCAGTATTTT. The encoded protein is CASNDPTSGSPDTQYF.

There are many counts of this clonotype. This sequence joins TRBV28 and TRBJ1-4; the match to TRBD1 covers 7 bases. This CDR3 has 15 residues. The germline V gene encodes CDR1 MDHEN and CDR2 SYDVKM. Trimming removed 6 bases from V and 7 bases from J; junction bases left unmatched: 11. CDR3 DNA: TGTGCCAGCAGCTCAGGGACAGCACGTAGTGAAAAACTGTTTTTT. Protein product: CASSSGTARSEKLFF.

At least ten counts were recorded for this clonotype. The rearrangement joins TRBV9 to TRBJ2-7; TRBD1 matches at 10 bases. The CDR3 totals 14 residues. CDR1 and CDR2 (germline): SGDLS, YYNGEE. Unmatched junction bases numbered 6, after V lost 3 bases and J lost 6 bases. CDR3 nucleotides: TGTGCCAGCAGCGGGACAGGGGGTAGCGGCGAGCAGTACTTC. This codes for CASSGTGGSGEQYF.

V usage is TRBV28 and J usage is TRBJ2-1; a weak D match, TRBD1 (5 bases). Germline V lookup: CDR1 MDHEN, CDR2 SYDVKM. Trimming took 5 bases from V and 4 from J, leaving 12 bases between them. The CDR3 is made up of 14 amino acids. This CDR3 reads CASSAGPRYNEQFF. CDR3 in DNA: TGTGCCAGCAGTGCAGGGCCCAGGTACAATGAGCAGTTCTTC.

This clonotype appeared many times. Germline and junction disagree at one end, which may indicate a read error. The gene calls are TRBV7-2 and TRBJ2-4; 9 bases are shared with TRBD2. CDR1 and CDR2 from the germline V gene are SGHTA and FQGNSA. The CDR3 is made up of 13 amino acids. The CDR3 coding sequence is TGTGCCAGCAGCGTAGCGGGAGAGTACATTCAGTACTTC. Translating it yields CASSVAGEYIQYF.

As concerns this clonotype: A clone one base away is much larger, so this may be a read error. The CDR3 DNA sequence: TGTGCCAGCAGCTTTGGACAGCCGCTCGGGGGGACCCAGTACTTC. Translation gives CASSFGQPLGGTQYF. This sequence joins TRBV11-3 and TRBJ2-5; either TRBD1 or TRBD2 may fit D (6 bases each). This CDR3 is 15 amino acids long. Looked up from germline, CDR1 is SGHNT and CDR2 is YENEEA. Trimming shortened V by 3 bases and J by 7 bases, and 18 bases separated the two germline ends.

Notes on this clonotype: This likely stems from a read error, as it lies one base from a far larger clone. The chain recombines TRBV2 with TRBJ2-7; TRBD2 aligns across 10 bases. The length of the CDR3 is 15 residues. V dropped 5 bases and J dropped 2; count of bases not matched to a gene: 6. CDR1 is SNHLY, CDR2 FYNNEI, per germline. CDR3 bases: TGTGCCAGCAGTTTCTGGACTAGCGGAACCTACGAGCAGTACTTC. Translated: CASSFWTSGTYEQYF.

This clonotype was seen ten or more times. In nucleotides, the CDR3 is TGTGCCACCAGTGATTTCCACAGGGGGAACCAGGATACGCAGTATTTT. Amino acids: CATSDFHRGNQDTQYF. The J gene is TRBJ2-3, the V gene TRBV24-1; TRBD1 matches at 8 bases. After removal of 1 base from V and 6 bases from J, the junction contained 8 bases not matched to a gene. The CDR3 loop spans 16 amino acids. The germline V gene has CDR1 KGHDR and CDR2 SFDVKD.